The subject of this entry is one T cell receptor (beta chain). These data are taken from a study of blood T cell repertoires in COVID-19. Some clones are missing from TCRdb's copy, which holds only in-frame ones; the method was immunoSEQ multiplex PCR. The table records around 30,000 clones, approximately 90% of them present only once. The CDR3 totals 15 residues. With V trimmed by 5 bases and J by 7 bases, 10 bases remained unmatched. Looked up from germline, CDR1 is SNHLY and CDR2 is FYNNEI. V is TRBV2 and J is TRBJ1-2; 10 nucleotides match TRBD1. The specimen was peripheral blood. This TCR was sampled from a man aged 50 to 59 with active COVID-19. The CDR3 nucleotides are TGTGCCAGCAGTCGTAGTCGACAGGGGGCGCGTGGCTACACCTTC. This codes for CASSRSRQGARGYTF. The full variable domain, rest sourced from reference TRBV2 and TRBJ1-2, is EPEVTQTPSHQVTQMGQEVILRCVPISNHLYFYWYRQILGQKVEFLVSFYNNEISEKSEIFDDQFSVERPDGSNFTLKIRSTKLEDSAMYFCASSRSRQGARGYTFGSGTRLTVV.